One sample yielded the 27 T cell receptor beta chains listed below, sequenced in a study of cytomegalovirus exposure and HLA in healthy donors. TCRdb's table, derived via immunoSEQ multiplex PCR, lists solely in-frame clones and lacks some. The data hold tens of thousands of clones, with 94% observed a single time. The sequenced material came from PBMCs. These receptors were obtained from a woman under 30 in good health and CMV-seronegative.

There are a few counts of this clone. V is TRBV6-4 and J is TRBJ2-3; 7 nucleotides match TRBD2. V lost 2 bases to trimming and J lost 0 bases; unmatched junction nucleotides: 2. The CDR3 spans 15 residues. The germline gives CDR1 MRHNA, CDR2 SNTAGT. The CDR3 loop reads CASSDNGGSTDTQYF. CDR3 in DNA: TGTGCCAGCAGTGACAACGGGGGGAGCACAGATACGCAGTATTTT.

This sequence joins TRBV25-1 and TRBJ1-3, with TRBD1 as a possible D gene (5 bases). Germline CDR1 reads MGHDK; CDR2 reads SYGVNS. This CDR3 is built from 13 residues. Deletions cut 6 bases from V and 5 bases from J, with 11 bases between. The CDR3 DNA is TGTGCCAGCAGAGGCCGGGGGAGAAACACCATATATTTT. Translated: CASRGRGRNTIYF.

This clone was found a few times. The chain recombines TRBV6-5 with TRBJ2-7, with a possible D match to TRBD1 (5 bases). Germline V gene lookup returns CDR1 MNHEY and CDR2 SVGAGI. The length of the CDR3 is 11 residues. V lost 7 bases, J lost 7 bases, and 11 bases lay in between. Here the CDR3 reads CASTQGWEQYF. The CDR3 DNA reads TGTGCCAGCACCCAGGGTTGGGAGCAGTACTTC.

The chain combines TRBV19 with TRBJ1-5; 9 bases are a match to TRBD1. V lost 5 bases, J lost 1 base, and 6 bases stayed unmatched. This CDR3 is 16 amino acids long. Per the germline V gene, CDR1 is LNHDA and CDR2 is SQIVND (reference sequence). In DNA, the CDR3 is TGTGCCAGTAGTCGGGACAGGGACCTCAGCAATCAGCCCCAGCATTTT. Translating gives CASSRDRDLSNQPQHF. Complete variable domain (other parts from reference TRBV19 and TRBJ1-5): DGGITQSPKYLFRKEGQNVTLSCEQNLNHDAMYWYRQDPGQGLRLIYYSQIVNDFQKGDIAEGYSVSREKKESFPLTVTSAQKNPTAFYLCASSRDRDLSNQPQHFGDGTRLSIL.

The genes are TRBV29-1 and TRBJ2-2, with 7 bases fitting TRBD2. Germline CDR1 and CDR2: SQVTM and ANQGSEA. The trim removed 7 bases at V and 3 bases at J, leaving 8 bases unmatched. The CDR3 is made up of 14 amino acids. CDR3 region: CSARGGSDTGELFF. As DNA, the CDR3 is TGCAGCGCCCGCGGGGGATCGGACACCGGGGAGCTGTTTTTT.

The gene calls are TRBV7-6 and TRBJ2-5; TRBD2 is a possible D gene (5 bases). The germline V gene has CDR1 SGHVS and CDR2 FNYEAQ. This CDR3 region has 14 residues. The V and J ends lost 3 bases and 6 bases respectively, with 14 bases between them. Written as DNA, the CDR3 is TGTGCCAGCAGCTTGGAGACCCCGGGAAAGACCCAGTACTTC. This sequence encodes CASSLETPGKTQYF. The whole variable domain, remainder taken from reference TRBV7-6 and TRBJ2-5, is GAGVSQSPRYKVTKRGQDVALRCDPISGHVSLYWYRQALGQGPEFLTYFNYEAQQDKSGLPNDRFSAERPEGSISTLTIQRTEQRDSAMYRCASSLETPGKTQYFGPGTRLLVL.

The chain carries TRBV5-4 and TRBJ2-3, with a weak D call TRBD2 (6 bases). CDR3 length: 16 residues. V lost 6 bases to trimming and J lost 0 bases, with 17 bases between them. Germline CDR1 is SGHNT and CDR2 is YYREEE (reference sequence). DNA of the CDR3: TGTGCCAGCACTAATGGGGGAGGAATGAGCACAGATACGCAGTATTTT. Its translation is CASTNGGGMSTDTQYF.

This clone was counted once. The chain joins TRBV27 to TRBJ1-2; D gene unclear. Trimming took 11 bases from V and 3 from J, leaving 10 bases between them. This CDR3 contains 11 residues. The germline V gene has CDR1 MNHEY and CDR2 SMNVEV (reference sequence). Written as DNA, the CDR3 is TGTGCCGTCGGTCCGGACTATGGCTACACCTTC. It yields the protein CAVGPDYGYTF.

The CDR3 here is CASIPNGGEPYNEQFF. CDR3 nucleotide sequence: TGTGCCAGCATCCCAAATGGGGGGGAACCCTACAATGAGCAGTTCTTC. The chain is built from TRBV27 and TRBJ2-1; 7 bases are a match to TRBD2. V was pared by 7 bases and J by 2 bases, with 11 bases of the junction left unmatched. The CDR3 consists of 16 residues. Per the germline V gene, CDR1 is MNHEY and CDR2 is SMNVEV (reference sequence).

V is TRBV9 and J is TRBJ1-2, with 7 bases identical to TRBD1. V trimming: 3 bases; J trimming: 6 bases; junction bases outside the gene matches: 14. Germline loops: CDR1 SGDLS, CDR2 YYNGEE. This CDR3 has 16 residues. CDR3 nucleotide sequence: TGTGCCAGCAGCGCCAACAGGGGAGGAGTGGGAGATGGCTACACCTTC. This translates into CASSANRGGVGDGYTF.

This chain connects TRBV25-1 to TRBJ1-6; no reliable D call. The V end lost 0 bases, the J end lost 10 bases, and 10 bases lay between the germline ends. This CDR3 spans 14 amino acids. CDR1 and CDR2 (germline): MGHDK, SYGVNS. This CDR3 is CASSEYTPRSPLHF. As DNA, the CDR3 is TGTGCCAGCAGTGAATATACCCCTCGGTCACCCCTCCACTTT.

CDR3 sequence: CASRYSRGMNTEAFF. The CDR3 DNA sequence: TGTGCCAGCAGGTACAGCAGAGGGATGAACACTGAAGCTTTCTTT. The rearrangement uses TRBV28 and TRBJ1-1, with D uncertain. Trimming took 6 bases from V and 0 from J, leaving 14 bases between them. The CDR3 is made up of 15 amino acids. Germline lookup yields CDR1 MDHEN and CDR2 SYDVKM.

The chain uses TRBV7-2 and TRBJ2-2; 7 bases line up with TRBD2. Germline loops: CDR1 SGHTA, CDR2 FQGNSA. J lost 5 bases, V lost 2 bases, and 5 bases had no gene match. This CDR3 region has 15 residues. This chain's CDR3 is CASSLLGGKTGELFF. Here the CDR3 DNA reads TGTGCCAGCAGCTTATTGGGGGGGAAGACCGGGGAGCTGTTTTTT.

The chain is built from TRBV28 and TRBJ2-7, with a weak D call TRBD1 (6 bases). This CDR3 contains 16 residues. The ends were cut back, 3 bases at V and 6 bases at J, with 21 bases in the middle. Germline values: CDR1 MDHEN, CDR2 SYDVKM. CDR3 bases: TGTGCCAGCAGTTTGCCCTTTGGGGGACACTTATCCGAGCAGTACTTC. Protein product: CASSLPFGGHLSEQYF.

The chain has TRBV7-9 and TRBJ1-6; D is perhaps TRBD1 (5 bases). From germline, CDR1 is SEHNR and CDR2 FQNEAQ (reference sequence). Trimming shortened V by 4 bases and J by 14 bases, and 15 bases separated the two germline ends. This CDR3 comprises 13 residues. The CDR3 protein is CASSSGGLSSLHF. The CDR3 DNA reads TGTGCCAGCAGCTCGGGGGGTTTGTCATCCCTCCACTTT.

The V and J genes are TRBV6-1 and TRBJ1-1; D unclear. From germline, CDR1 is MNHNS and CDR2 SASEGT. Trimming took off 4 bases at V and 10 bases at J, with 7 bases between the two ends. The CDR3 contains 10 residues. CDR3 sequence (DNA): TGTGCCAGCAGTGCCCGCGCAGCTTTCTTT. Amino acid sequence: CASSARAAFF.

The chain has TRBV5-1 and TRBJ1-4, with 9 positions matching TRBD1. The CDR3 has 18 amino acids. Unmatched junction bases numbered 6, after V lost 0 bases and J lost 0 bases. Germline assignment: CDR1 SGHRS and CDR2 YFSETQ. Here the CDR3 reads CASSLAVGTGPTNEKLFF. The CDR3 nucleotides are TGCGCCAGCAGCTTGGCAGTCGGGACAGGGCCAACTAATGAAAAACTGTTTTTT. Combining the CDR3 with reference TRBV5-1 and TRBJ1-4 gives the whole variable domain KAGVTQTPRYLIKTRGQQVTLSCSPISGHRSVSWYQQTPGQGLQFLFEYFSETQRNKGNFPGRFSGRQFSNSRSEMNVSTLELGDSALYLCASSLAVGTGPTNEKLFFGSGTQLSVL.

This chain's CDR3 is CASSLGSSTEAFF. The DNA for the CDR3 is TGTGCCAGCAGCTTAGGGTCGAGCACTGAAGCTTTCTTT. V is TRBV11-3 and J is TRBJ1-1; D is undetermined. The germline V and J ends were trimmed by 1 base and 4 bases, with 7 bases remaining between them. This CDR3 is 13 amino acids long. Per the germline V gene, CDR1 is SGHNT and CDR2 is YENEEA.

The chain carries TRBV5-4 and TRBJ1-6; weak D call: TRBD1 (6 bases). The CDR3 has 15 residues. Germline lookup yields CDR1 SGHNT and CDR2 YYREEE (reference sequence). V shed 2 bases and J shed 10 bases, with 16 bases lying between them. The CDR3 is CASSFPHREGSPLHF. The CDR3 region has the DNA TGTGCCAGCAGCTTTCCACACAGGGAGGGATCACCCCTCCACTTT.

The V gene is TRBV5-4, the J gene TRBJ2-7; TRBD1 is a possible D gene (6 bases). Trimming removed 0 bases at V and 5 bases at J, with 15 bases between. Germline-derived CDR1 and CDR2 are SGHNT and YYREEE (reference sequence). CDR3 length: 15 residues. The CDR3 loop is CASSLAPDRPHEQYF. The CDR3 DNA follows: TGTGCCAGCAGCTTGGCCCCCGACAGGCCCCACGAGCAGTACTTC.

The chain employs TRBV14 and TRBJ2-1; TRBD2 aligns across 11 bases. J was trimmed by 8 bases and V by 1 base; bases with no gene match: 4. CDR3 size: 15 residues. Germline loops: CDR1 SGHDN, CDR2 FVKESK. The CDR3 sequence is CASSQAPSGGHEQFF. The CDR3 nucleotides read TGTGCCAGCAGCCAAGCCCCTAGCGGGGGGCATGAGCAGTTCTTC.

The chain joins TRBV19 to TRBJ2-7; 8 positions match TRBD2. This CDR3 has 15 residues. V lost 1 base to trimming and J lost 3 bases; unmatched junction nucleotides: 5. Germline V lookup: CDR1 LNHDA, CDR2 SQIVND (reference sequence). The CDR3 region is CASSIAGGTFYEQYF. The CDR3, as DNA: TGTGCCAGTAGTATAGCGGGGGGGACCTTCTACGAGCAGTACTTC.

This chain joins TRBV27 and TRBJ1-2; TRBD1 matches 10 bases. This CDR3 spans 14 amino acids. Germline V gene data show CDR1 as MNHEY and CDR2 as SMNVEV (reference sequence). J was trimmed by 4 bases and V by 7 bases; bases with no gene match: 6. Here the CDR3 DNA reads TGTGCCAGCACCAGACAGGGGGCGAGCTATGGCTACACCTTC. Its protein is CASTRQGASYGYTF.

This chain uses TRBV7-3 with TRBJ2-7; TRBD1 is a possible D gene (7 bases). Trimming took off 1 base at V and 0 bases at J, with 13 bases between the two ends. The CDR3 is 16 residues long. Germline V gene sequence: CDR1 SGHTA, CDR2 FQGTGA. This chain's CDR3 is CASSLKGGTASYEQYF. CDR3 coding DNA: TGTGCCAGCAGCTTAAAAGGGGGGACAGCCTCCTACGAGCAGTACTTC.

This clone has only a few counts. V is TRBV4-3 and J is TRBJ2-7, with 10 bases aligning to TRBD1. The CDR3 extends over 15 amino acids. Germline V gene lookup returns CDR1 LGHNA and CDR2 YSLEER. V trimming: 4 bases; J trimming: 5 bases; junction bases outside the gene matches: 8. This chain's CDR3 is CASSRSGTGVDEQYF. CDR3 bases: TGCGCCAGCAGCCGATCCGGGACAGGGGTGGACGAGCAGTACTTC.

This chain uses TRBV2 with TRBJ2-7, with TRBD1 matching over 11 bases. Per germline, CDR1 SNHLY and CDR2 FYNNEI. The length of the CDR3 is 12 residues. The V gene end was trimmed by 10 bases and the J gene end by 6 bases; junction bases not matched to a gene: 5. This CDR3 is CAIRTGGLEQYF. Written as DNA, the CDR3 is TGTGCCATTCGGACAGGGGGCCTCGAGCAGTACTTC.

The rearrangement uses TRBV19 and TRBJ2-1; a weak D match, TRBD2 (5 bases). This CDR3 contains 13 residues. With 3 bases removed from V and 8 bases from J, the gap between germline ends came to 11 bases. Germline CDR1 LNHDA, CDR2 SQIVND (reference sequence). The CDR3, as DNA: TGTGCCAGTAGTATTCGAGGGCCCTATGAGCAGTTCTTC. It codes for CASSIRGPYEQFF. Filled out from reference TRBV19 and TRBJ2-1, the complete variable domain reads DGGITQSPKYLFRKEGQNVTLSCEQNLNHDAMYWYRQDPGQGLRLIYYSQIVNDFQKGDIAEGYSVSREKKESFPLTVTSAQKNPTAFYLCASSIRGPYEQFFGPGTRLTVL.